This T cell receptor (beta chain) was captured in a study of cytomegalovirus exposure and HLA in healthy donors. Vbeta (60) and Jbeta (13) primers were used in the PCR. TCRdb keeps only in-frame clones here, not all; method: immunoSEQ multiplex PCR. The repertoire has 45,000 to 60,000 clones, 80% of them found once; the top ten carry 8.1%. Per germline, CDR1 SGHRS and CDR2 YFSETQ. The CDR3 is made up of 14 amino acids. V lost 4 bases, J lost 6 bases, and 8 bases stayed unmatched. The sequence derives from a man in his thirties or forties in good health and CMV-seropositive. The chain carries TRBV5-1 and TRBJ1-2, with 8 bases identical to TRBD1. The source material was PBMCs. CDR3 in amino acids: CASSAGQAWDGYTF. CDR3 nucleotide sequence: TGCGCCAGCAGCGCGGGACAGGCTTGGGATGGCTACACCTTC.